This entry lists 24 T cell receptor beta chains sequenced from one sample in a study of cytomegalovirus exposure and HLA in healthy donors. The PCR employed 60 Vbeta primers together with 13 Jbeta primers. Only in-frame clones appear in the TCRdb table, and some are missing; sequencing was by immunoSEQ multiplex PCR. The table records over 70,000 clones, about 70% of them present only once. Sequencing was done on a sample of PBMCs. All receptors come from a man aged 35-49 years in good health and CMV-seropositive.

This rearrangement joins TRBV6-5 to TRBJ1-5; D might be TRBD1 (6 bases). There are 14 residues in the CDR3. CDR1 is MNHEY, CDR2 SVGAGI, per germline. Trimming removed 8 bases from V and 7 bases from J, with 18 bases in between. The CDR3, as DNA: TGTGCCAGCCGTAAACAGGGCATCGGGCAGCCCCAGCATTTT. Its protein product is CASRKQGIGQPQHF.

This chain joins TRBV19 and TRBJ1-5; tentative D call: TRBD1 (5 bases). Germline CDR1 and CDR2: LNHDA and SQIVND (reference sequence). The V end was cut by 4 bases, the J end by 7 bases, with 20 bases between. The CDR3 totals 16 residues. Here the CDR3 reads CASSTRTRQYGQPQHF. The CDR3 DNA follows: TGTGCCAGTAGTACCAGGACCCGACAGTACGGACAGCCCCAGCATTTT.

The chain recombines TRBV25-1 with TRBJ1-2; D is unclear. V was clipped by 2 bases and J by 2 bases, with 6 bases between them. Germline V gene sequence: CDR1 MGHDK, CDR2 SYGVNS. This CDR3 has 13 amino acids. The CDR3 sequence: CASSEGPNYGYTF. The CDR3 coding sequence is TGTGCCAGCAGTGAAGGGCCGAACTATGGCTACACCTTC.

This clone was observed a few times. The CDR3 here is CASSSQGDTEAFF. As DNA, the CDR3 is TGTGCCAGCAGCTCGCAGGGTGACACTGAAGCTTTCTTT. The chain employs TRBV7-2 and TRBJ1-1, with D tentatively TRBD1 (5 bases). CDR1 is SGHTA and CDR2 is FQGNSA in the germline V gene. This CDR3 comprises 13 residues. Trimming took off 4 bases at V and 3 bases at J, with 9 bases between the two ends.

This clone was counted once. This same CDR3 is encoded by further DNA sequences in the sample. This sequence joins TRBV30 and TRBJ2-2; perhaps TRBD1 as D (5 bases). Germline CDR1 is GTSNPN and CDR2 is SVGIG (reference sequence). CDR3 length equals 11 residues. Trimming left V 4 bases short and J 5 bases short, with 5 bases between. CDR3 amino acids: CAWTGTGELFF. The CDR3 DNA is TGTGCCTGGACAGGGACCGGGGAGCTGTTTTTT.

This chain links TRBV7-9 with TRBJ1-1; D unclear. CDR1 and CDR2 from the germline V gene are SEHNR and FQNEAQ (reference sequence). With 5 bases removed from V and 6 bases from J, the gap between germline ends came to 10 bases. This CDR3 region has 12 residues. CDR3 amino acids: CASSQVAAEAFF. CDR3 in DNA: TGTGCCAGCAGCCAGGTCGCCGCTGAAGCTTTCTTT.

The chain couples TRBV7-9 to TRBJ1-5; 8 bases are shared with TRBD1. Trimming took 2 bases from V and 5 from J; bases not matched to a gene: 8. The length of the CDR3 is 16 residues. Germline V lookup: CDR1 SEHNR, CDR2 FQNEAQ (reference sequence). This chain's CDR3 is CASSLQAGGADQPQHF. For the CDR3, the DNA is TGTGCCAGCAGCTTACAGGCAGGGGGCGCCGATCAGCCCCAGCATTTT.

V usage is TRBV7-2 and J usage is TRBJ2-5; D remains ambiguous. The CDR3 spans 13 residues. Germline lookup yields CDR1 SGHTA and CDR2 FQGNSA. Trimming shortened V by 4 bases and J by 1 base, and 7 bases separated the two germline ends. The DNA of the CDR3 is TGTGCCAGCAGCTCCTCCCGCCAAGAGACCCAGTACTTC. Translating it yields CASSSSRQETQYF. Drawing the rest from reference TRBV7-2 and TRBJ2-5, the complete variable domain is GAGVSQSPSNKVTEKGKDVELRCDPISGHTALYWYRQSLGQGLEFLIYFQGNSAPDKSGLPSDRFSAERTGGSVSTLTIQRTQQEDSAVYLCASSSSRQETQYFGPGTRLLVL.

This clone was detected ten times or more. The genes are TRBV30 and TRBJ2-6; D remains unclear. Germline CDR1 GTSNPN, CDR2 SVGIG (reference sequence). Trimming removed 2 bases at V and 1 base at J, with 6 bases between. The CDR3 is 14 amino acids. This CDR3 is CAWSRLSGANVLTF. The CDR3 coding sequence is TGTGCCTGGAGTCGGTTATCTGGGGCCAACGTCCTGACTTTC.

The chain has TRBV7-2 and TRBJ2-7; 8 positions agree with TRBD2. J gave up 1 base and V 5 bases, and 7 bases lay outside the gene matches. Germline V gene data show CDR1 as SGHTA and CDR2 as FQGNSA. The CDR3 has 15 amino acids. For the CDR3, the DNA is TGTGCCAGCAGCCCCTATAGCGGGGTTTCCTACGAGCAGTACTTC. Encoded protein: CASSPYSGVSYEQYF. The full variable domain, its missing parts supplied by reference TRBV7-2 and TRBJ2-7, is GAGVSQSPSNKVTEKGKDVELRCDPISGHTALYWYRQSLGQGLEFLIYFQGNSAPDKSGLPSDRFSAERTGGSVSTLTIQRTQQEDSAVYLCASSPYSGVSYEQYFGPGTRLTVT.

This chain joins TRBV19 and TRBJ1-1, with D possibly TRBD1 on 6 matching bases. This CDR3 is 12 amino acids long. Germline values: CDR1 LNHDA, CDR2 SQIVND (reference sequence). V lost 4 bases and J lost 6, with 9 bases in between. Here the CDR3 reads CASSKQGPEAFF. The CDR3 region has the DNA TGTGCCAGTAGTAAACAGGGACCTGAAGCTTTCTTT.

As to this clone: One junction end disagrees with the germline gene, perhaps due to a read error. CDR3 DNA: TGTGCCAGCAGTTTGGAAAGGGGTTACCTTAGGGCCTACAATGAGCAGTTCTTC. Translated, it gives CASSLERGYLRAYNEQFF. This chain joins TRBV5-6 and TRBJ2-1; TRBD1 is a possible D gene (5 bases). This CDR3 is 18 amino acids long. Germline loops: CDR1 SGHDT, CDR2 YYEEEE.

The rearrangement links TRBV5-1 to TRBJ1-1, with D perhaps TRBD1 (6 bases). V shed 5 bases and J shed 4 bases, with 15 bases lying between them. Looked up from germline, CDR1 is SGHRS and CDR2 is YFSETQ. The CDR3 contains 14 residues. The CDR3 region is CASRSGTGRTEAFF. The CDR3 region has the DNA TGCGCCAGCAGATCAGGTACAGGGCGCACTGAAGCTTTCTTT.

The chain has TRBV7-2 and TRBJ2-1; TRBD1 might be the D (5 bases). CDR3 length: 13 residues. Trimming removed 5 bases from V and 6 bases from J, with 11 bases in between. In germline, CDR1 is SGHTA, CDR2 FQGNSA. The CDR3 region has the DNA TGTGCCAGCAGCCCTAGACAGACCAATGAGCAGTTCTTC. It translates to CASSPRQTNEQFF.

This clone came up a few times. The chain is built from TRBV30 and TRBJ1-4, with TRBD1 matching 8 bases. With 2 bases clipped from V and 4 bases from J, the junction kept 6 bases outside the gene matches. The CDR3 covers 15 residues. The V gene's germline CDR1 is GTSNPN and CDR2 SVGIG (reference sequence). The CDR3 nucleotides are TGTGCCTGGAGTCCTCAGGGGGCCTATAATGAAAAACTGTTTTTT. Translation gives CAWSPQGAYNEKLFF.

This clone was detected once. V usage is TRBV4-1 and J usage is TRBJ2-7; TRBD2 is a possible D gene (6 bases). Per the germline V gene, CDR1 is MGHRA and CDR2 is YSYEKL. With 1 base removed from V and 3 bases from J, the gap between germline ends came to 13 bases. There are 15 residues in the CDR3. The CDR3 region is CASSQGAGTYYEQYF. In DNA form, the CDR3 reads TGCGCCAGCAGCCAAGGGGCGGGGACGTACTACGAGCAGTACTTC.

This chain links TRBV5-6 with TRBJ1-4; D unclear. The CDR3 contains 14 residues. Germline CDR1 is SGHDT and CDR2 is YYEEEE. The V end was cut by 0 bases, the J end by 4 bases, with 7 bases between. This CDR3 is CASSLDSRNEKLFF. CDR3 sequence (DNA): TGTGCCAGCAGCTTGGACAGCCGTAATGAAAAACTGTTTTTT.

The rearrangement uses TRBV29-1 and TRBJ1-5; D remains ambiguous. Trimming took off 6 bases at V and 0 bases at J, with 9 bases between the two ends. In germline, CDR1 is SQVTM, CDR2 ANQGSEA. The CDR3 length is 13 residues. CDR3 residues: CSVGENSNQPQHF. In DNA form, the CDR3 reads TGCAGCGTCGGGGAAAATAGCAATCAGCCCCAGCATTTT.

The rearrangement joins TRBV5-1 to TRBJ1-1, with D uncertain. The CDR3 contains 16 residues. Germline values: CDR1 SGHRS, CDR2 YFSETQ. Trimming shortened V by 0 bases and J by 5 bases, and 17 bases separated the two germline ends. The DNA for the CDR3 is TGCGCCAGCAGCTTGGTGGCGAGGTTGGAGGGTACTGAAGCTTTCTTT. Residues: CASSLVARLEGTEAFF.

This chain connects TRBV29-1 to TRBJ1-2; no clear D. CDR1 is SQVTM and CDR2 is ANQGSEA in the germline V gene. This CDR3 region has 11 residues. The V end was cut by 3 bases, the J end by 8 bases, with 10 bases between. CDR3: CSVENPGGYTF. CDR3 coding DNA: TGCAGCGTTGAGAACCCAGGAGGCTACACCTTC.

The chain employs TRBV6-5 and TRBJ1-1; no firm D call. Between the trimmed V and J ends, which lost 2 bases and 5 bases, there was a span of 9 bases. Germline assignment: CDR1 MNHEY and CDR2 SVGAGI. The CDR3 spans 13 residues. The DNA of the CDR3 is TGTGCCAGCAGTTACAGAGGACTGACTGAAGCTTTCTTT. Protein: CASSYRGLTEAFF.

The chain uses TRBV5-1 and TRBJ2-7, with D possibly being TRBD1 (6 bases). The CDR3 has 17 amino acids. V was trimmed by 4 bases and J by 0 bases, leaving 20 bases between them. Germline CDR1 is SGHRS and CDR2 is YFSETQ. The CDR3, as DNA: TGCGCCAGCAGCCCCTATGTTATGACAGGAAGCTCCTACGAGCAGTACTTC. Protein: CASSPYVMTGSSYEQYF.

This clone was picked up one time. This chain connects TRBV29-1 to TRBJ1-1, with TRBD1 as a possible D gene (6 bases). The CDR3 totals 16 residues. CDR1 is SQVTM, CDR2 ANQGSEA, per germline. Trimming cost V 0 bases and J 4 bases, with 18 bases left between them. CDR3 coding DNA: TGCAGCGTTGAAGATCAAGGGGGGGCGCGCAGCACTGAAGCTTTCTTT. This codes for CSVEDQGGARSTEAFF.

The rearrangement joins TRBV28 to TRBJ1-2; 12 bases align to TRBD1. The CDR3 runs to 14 residues. Losses at the gene ends were 6 bases for V and 5 bases for J; bases not matched to a gene: 4. Germline V gene lookup returns CDR1 MDHEN and CDR2 SYDVKM. The CDR3 DNA reads as TGTGCCAGCAGCTGGGGACAGGGGGCATATGGCTACACCTTC. It yields the protein CASSWGQGAYGYTF.